Listed below are T cell receptor beta chains from one sample, sequenced in a study of T-cell memory formation after mild COVID-19. TCRdb ran MiXCR on the 5' RACE reads and lists one entry per CDR3 protein. The repertoire consists of under 250,000 distinct CDR3 sequences, with about 9.2% occurring once and the leading ten covering roughly 4%. Sample: PBMCs or a T cell subset sorted from them (not recorded which). All receptors derive from a man younger than 35 who had mild COVID-19 (a few samples of this study predate the infection). Cell type and time point are not known. The CDR3 runs from the conserved cysteine through the conserved F or W.

CDR3 length	V gene	J gene	CDR3 protein
14	TRBV18	TRBJ1-2	CASSQGAPVYGYTF
13	TRBV28	TRBJ2-1	CASSRDRNNEQFF
15	TRBV10-3	TRBJ2-3	CASRSGGQAEDTQYF
13	TRBV20-1	TRBJ2-2	CSARRGGPGELFF
13	TRBV7-2	TRBJ2-1	CASSPNPGGAQFF
17	TRBV18	TRBJ2-1	CASSRGTSGGGYNEQFF
15	TRBV12-3/TRBV12-4	TRBJ1-5	CASSQTGTEYQPQHF
17	TRBV5-1	TRBJ2-3	CASSPGISGASTDTQYF
13	TRBV5-1	TRBJ2-5	CASSLDLAGTQYF
12	TRBV20-1	TRBJ1-1	CSAMTASAEAFF
15	TRBV15	TRBJ2-1	CATSRQTGSYNEQFF
17	TRBV4-3	TRBJ2-2	CASSQDARGGSTGELFF
17	TRBV7-3	TRBJ2-5	CASSLRSLRPPGETQYF
13	TRBV5-1	TRBJ2-3	CASSPFTGDTQYF
14	TRBV20-1	TRBJ1-1	CSARRGQANTEAFF